This T cell receptor beta chain was identified in a study of beta chain features in type 1 diabetes. Broader study findings: Across all four CD4+ subsets, people with type 1 diabetes showed modestly shorter TCRB CDR3s.

On this clone: As yet, its antigen is unknown.

Of the isolated RNA, all was reverse transcribed, and so the sequenced material was expressed TCRB transcripts. TCRdb's copy holds only in-frame clones and misses some; the assay was immunoSEQ multiplex PCR. The sample has 52,000 or so clones; around half are singletons. One heparinised draw of blood, averaging roughly 120 mL, came from each donor. Germline CDR1 reads MDHEN; CDR2 reads SYDVKM. The CDR3 contains 13 residues. V lost 10 bases and J lost 8, with 20 bases in between. The sample was Tregs from blood. The genes are TRBV28 and TRBJ1-2; weak D call: TRBD1 (6 bases). The source of this sequence is a woman aged 35 to 49 with type 1 diabetes. CDR3 nucleotide sequence: TGTGCCATCTCGCCCGACAGGTTGCGAGGCTACACCTTC. This codes for CAISPDRLRGYTF.